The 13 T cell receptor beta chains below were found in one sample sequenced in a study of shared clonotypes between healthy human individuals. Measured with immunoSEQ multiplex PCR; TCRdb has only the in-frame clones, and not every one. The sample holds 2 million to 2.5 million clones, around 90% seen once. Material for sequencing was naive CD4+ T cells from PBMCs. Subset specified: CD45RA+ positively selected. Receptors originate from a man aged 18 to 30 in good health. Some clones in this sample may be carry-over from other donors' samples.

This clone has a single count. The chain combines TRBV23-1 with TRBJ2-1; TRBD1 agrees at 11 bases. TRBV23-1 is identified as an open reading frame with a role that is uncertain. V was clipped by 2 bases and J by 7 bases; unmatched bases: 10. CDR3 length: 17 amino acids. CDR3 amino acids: CASSQPNPGQGENEQFF. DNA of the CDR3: TGCGCCAGCAGTCAACCGAACCCGGGACAGGGGGAGAATGAGCAGTTCTTC.

This chain's CDR3 is CASSSPTEAFF. Written as DNA, the CDR3 is TGTGCCAGCAGCTCCCCGACTGAAGCTTTCTTT. The J gene is TRBJ1-1, the V gene TRBV5-8; D remains ambiguous. V shed 3 bases and J shed 5 bases, with 5 bases lying between them. In germline, CDR1 is SGHTS, CDR2 YDEGEE. The CDR3 covers 11 residues.

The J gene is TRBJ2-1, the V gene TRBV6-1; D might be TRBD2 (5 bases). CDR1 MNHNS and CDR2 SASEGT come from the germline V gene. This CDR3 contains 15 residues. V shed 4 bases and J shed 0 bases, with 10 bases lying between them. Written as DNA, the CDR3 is TGTGCCAGCAGTGGGGAGCGCAGCTCCTACAATGAGCAGTTCTTC. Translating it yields CASSGERSSYNEQFF.

The CDR3 sequence is CASSGGGPSYGYTF. In DNA form, the CDR3 reads TGTGCCAGCAGTGGGGGTGGCCCCAGCTATGGCTACACCTTC. The chain links TRBV28 to TRBJ1-2; weak D call: TRBD1 (5 bases). Germline CDR1 reads MDHEN; CDR2 reads SYDVKM. The CDR3 runs 14 residues. V was cut by 5 bases and J by 4 bases, with 14 bases left in between.

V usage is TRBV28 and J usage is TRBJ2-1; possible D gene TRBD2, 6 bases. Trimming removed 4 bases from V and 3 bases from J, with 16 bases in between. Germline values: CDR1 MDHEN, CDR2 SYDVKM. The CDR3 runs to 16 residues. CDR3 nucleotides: TGTGCCAGCAGTTCGGCCGGGACTCCACACTACAATGAGCAGTTCTTC. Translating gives CASSSAGTPHYNEQFF.

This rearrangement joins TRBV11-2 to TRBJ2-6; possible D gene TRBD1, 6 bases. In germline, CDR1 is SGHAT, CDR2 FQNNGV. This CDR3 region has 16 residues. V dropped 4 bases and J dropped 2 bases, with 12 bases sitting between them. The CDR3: CASSSAGVAGANVLTF. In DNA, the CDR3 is TGTGCCAGCAGCTCCGCAGGGGTGGCTGGGGCCAACGTCCTGACTTTC.

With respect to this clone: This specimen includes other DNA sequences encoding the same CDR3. In DNA, the CDR3 is TGTGCCAGCAGTTTGGGTGCGAACTATGGCTACACCTTC. This translates into CASSLGANYGYTF. The chain employs TRBV28 and TRBJ1-2, with D hard to call. V was trimmed by 3 bases and J by 2 bases, leaving 7 bases between them. The CDR3 extends over 13 amino acids. Germline-derived CDR1 and CDR2 are MDHEN and SYDVKM.

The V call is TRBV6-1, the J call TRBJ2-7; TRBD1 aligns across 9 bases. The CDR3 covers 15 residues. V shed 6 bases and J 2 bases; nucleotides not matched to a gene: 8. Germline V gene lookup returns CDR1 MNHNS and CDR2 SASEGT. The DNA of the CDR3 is TGTGCCAGCAGGGAAATGGGACAGGGACCCTACGAGCAGTACTTC. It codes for CASREMGQGPYEQYF.

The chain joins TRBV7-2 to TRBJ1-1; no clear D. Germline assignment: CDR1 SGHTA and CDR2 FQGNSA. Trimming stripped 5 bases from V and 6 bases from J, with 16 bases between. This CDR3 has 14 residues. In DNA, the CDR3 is TGTGCCAGCAGCCCGACCTCAGGTAACCCTGAAGCTTTCTTT. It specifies CASSPTSGNPEAFF.

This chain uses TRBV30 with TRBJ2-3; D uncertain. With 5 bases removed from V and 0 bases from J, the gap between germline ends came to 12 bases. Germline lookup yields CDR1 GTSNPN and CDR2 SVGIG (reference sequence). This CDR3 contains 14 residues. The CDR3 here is CAWGPLSSTDTQYF. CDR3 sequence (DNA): TGTGCCTGGGGGCCCCTCTCTAGCACAGATACGCAGTATTTT.

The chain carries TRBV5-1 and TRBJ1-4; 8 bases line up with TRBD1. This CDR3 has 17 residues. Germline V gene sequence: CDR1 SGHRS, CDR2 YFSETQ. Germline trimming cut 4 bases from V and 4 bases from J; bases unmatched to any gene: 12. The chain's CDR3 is CASSLGGADRVNEKLFF. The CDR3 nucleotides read TGCGCCAGCAGCCTAGGTGGTGCGGACAGGGTTAATGAAAAACTGTTTTTT.

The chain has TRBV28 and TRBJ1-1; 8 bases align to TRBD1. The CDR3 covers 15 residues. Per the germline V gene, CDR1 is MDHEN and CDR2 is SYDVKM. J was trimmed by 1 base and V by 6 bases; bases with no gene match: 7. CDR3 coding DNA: TGTGCCAGCAGAGAATCCAGGGGGCAGAACACTGAAGCTTTCTTT. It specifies CASRESRGQNTEAFF.

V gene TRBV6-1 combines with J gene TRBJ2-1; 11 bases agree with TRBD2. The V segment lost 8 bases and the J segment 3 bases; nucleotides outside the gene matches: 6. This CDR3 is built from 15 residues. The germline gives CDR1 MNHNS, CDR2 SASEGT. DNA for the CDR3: TGTGCCAGCCGGTCTAGCGGGAGGTACTACAATGAGCAGTTCTTC. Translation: CASRSSGRYYNEQFF.